The sequence of this TCR beta chain was determined in a study of blood T cells in healthy people across ages. A sample-barcoded 5' primer and a J-beta primer mix were used in a second PCR of roughly 6 to 11 cycles. TCRdb reprocessed the 5' RACE reads via MiXCR and lists one record per CDR3 protein. This table has about 1.5 million distinct CDR3 sequences, around 40% appearing once. The CDR3 contains 15 residues. Trimming took 3 bases from V and 4 from J, leaving 15 bases between them. Germline V gene sequence: CDR1 SGHAT, CDR2 FQNNGV. The receptor was isolated from a woman aged 18-29 years in good health. Sequenced sample: blood. The chain recombines TRBV11-2 with TRBJ1-1; D remains ambiguous. CDR3 residues: CASSFPRGKGTEAFF. CDR3 nucleotide sequence: TGTGCCAGCAGCTTCCCCCGTGGAAAGGGCACTGAAGCTTTCTTT.